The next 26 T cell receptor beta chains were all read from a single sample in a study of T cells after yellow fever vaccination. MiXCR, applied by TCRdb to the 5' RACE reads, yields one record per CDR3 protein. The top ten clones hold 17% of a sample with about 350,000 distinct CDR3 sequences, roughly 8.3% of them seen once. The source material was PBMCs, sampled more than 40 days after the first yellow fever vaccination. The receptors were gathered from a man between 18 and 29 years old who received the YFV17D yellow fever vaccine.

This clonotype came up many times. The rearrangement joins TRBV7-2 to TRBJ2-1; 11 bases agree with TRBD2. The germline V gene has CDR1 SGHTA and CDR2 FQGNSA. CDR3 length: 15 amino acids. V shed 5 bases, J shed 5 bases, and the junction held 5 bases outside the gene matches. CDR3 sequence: CASSRTSGLNNEQFF. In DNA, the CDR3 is TGTGCCAGCAGCAGGACTAGCGGGCTGAACAATGAGCAGTTCTTC.

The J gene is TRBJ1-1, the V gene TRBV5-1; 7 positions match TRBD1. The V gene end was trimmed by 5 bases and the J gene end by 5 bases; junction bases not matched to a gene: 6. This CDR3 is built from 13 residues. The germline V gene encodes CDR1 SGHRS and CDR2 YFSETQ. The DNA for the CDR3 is TGCGCCAGCAGAAACAGGGGTAGGACTGAAGCTTTCTTT. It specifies CASRNRGRTEAFF.

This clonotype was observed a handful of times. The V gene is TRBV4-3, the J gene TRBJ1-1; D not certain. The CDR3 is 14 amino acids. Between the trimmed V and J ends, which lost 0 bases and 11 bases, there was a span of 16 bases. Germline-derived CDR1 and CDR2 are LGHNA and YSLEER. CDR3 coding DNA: TGCGCCAGCAGCCAAGATGGAACCTCTTATGGGGCTTTCTTT. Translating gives CASSQDGTSYGAFF.

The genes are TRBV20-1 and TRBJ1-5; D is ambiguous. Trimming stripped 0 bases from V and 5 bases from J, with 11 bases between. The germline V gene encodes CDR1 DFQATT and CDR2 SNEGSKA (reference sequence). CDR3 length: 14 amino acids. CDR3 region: CSARDFNTYQPQHF. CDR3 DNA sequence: TGCAGTGCTAGAGATTTTAACACCTATCAGCCCCAGCATTTT.

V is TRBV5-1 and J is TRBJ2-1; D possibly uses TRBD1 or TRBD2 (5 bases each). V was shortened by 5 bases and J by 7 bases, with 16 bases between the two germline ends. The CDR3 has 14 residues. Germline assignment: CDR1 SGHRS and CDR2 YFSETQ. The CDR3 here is CASSFGTNSNEQFF. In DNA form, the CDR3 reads TGCGCCAGCAGTTTTGGGACCAATTCGAATGAGCAGTTCTTC.

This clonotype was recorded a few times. CDR3 region: CASRRPGTGVARPFF. The DNA of the CDR3 is TGCGCCAGCAGACGTCCCGGGACAGGGGTAGCGAGGCCGTTCTTC. The J gene is TRBJ2-1, the V gene TRBV4-1; TRBD1 agrees at 10 bases. This CDR3 spans 15 amino acids. With 6 bases clipped from V and 15 bases from J, the junction kept 17 bases outside the gene matches. Germline V CDR1 and CDR2: MGHRA, YSYEKL.

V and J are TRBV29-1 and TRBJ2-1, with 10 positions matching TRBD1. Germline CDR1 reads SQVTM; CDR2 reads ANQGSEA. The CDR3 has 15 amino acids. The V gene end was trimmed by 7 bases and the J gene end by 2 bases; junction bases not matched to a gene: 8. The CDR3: CSARGTGATYNEQFF. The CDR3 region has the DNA TGCAGCGCTCGAGGGACAGGGGCAACCTACAATGAGCAGTTCTTC.

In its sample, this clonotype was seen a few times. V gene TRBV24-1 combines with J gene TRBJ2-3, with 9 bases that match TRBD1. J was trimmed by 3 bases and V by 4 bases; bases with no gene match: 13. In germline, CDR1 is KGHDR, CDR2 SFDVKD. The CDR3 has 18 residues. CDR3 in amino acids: CATSEPTTSGTGTDTQYF. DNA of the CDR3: TGTGCCACCAGTGAACCCACGACTTCCGGGACAGGGACAGATACGCAGTATTTT.

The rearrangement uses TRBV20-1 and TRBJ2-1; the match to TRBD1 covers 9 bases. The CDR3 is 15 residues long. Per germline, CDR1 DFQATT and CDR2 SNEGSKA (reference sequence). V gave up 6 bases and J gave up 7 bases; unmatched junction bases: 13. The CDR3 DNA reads TGCAGTGCAAAGAGATGGGACAGGGTTTCAAATGAGCAGTTCTTC. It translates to CSAKRWDRVSNEQFF.

The chain's CDR3 is CASSDQDSDTQYF. The CDR3 DNA reads as TGTGCCAGTAGTGACCAGGACTCTGATACGCAGTATTTT. The chain links TRBV19 to TRBJ2-3; perhaps TRBD2 as D (5 bases). The CDR3 has 13 amino acids. V gave up 5 bases and J gave up 6 bases, with 12 bases separating them. Germline CDR1 and CDR2: LNHDA and SQIVND (reference sequence). Full variable domain (rest looked up from reference TRBV19 and TRBJ2-3): DGGITQSPKYLFRKEGQNVTLSCEQNLNHDAMYWYRQDPGQGLRLIYYSQIVNDFQKGDIAEGYSVSREKKESFPLTVTSAQKNPTAFYLCASSDQDSDTQYFGPGTRLTVL.

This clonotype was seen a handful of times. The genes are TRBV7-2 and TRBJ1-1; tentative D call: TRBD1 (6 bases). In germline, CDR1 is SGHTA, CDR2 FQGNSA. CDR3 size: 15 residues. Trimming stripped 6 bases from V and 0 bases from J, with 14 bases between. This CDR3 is CASRPEDRLNTEAFF. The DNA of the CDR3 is TGTGCCAGCAGACCAGAAGACAGGTTGAACACTGAAGCTTTCTTT.

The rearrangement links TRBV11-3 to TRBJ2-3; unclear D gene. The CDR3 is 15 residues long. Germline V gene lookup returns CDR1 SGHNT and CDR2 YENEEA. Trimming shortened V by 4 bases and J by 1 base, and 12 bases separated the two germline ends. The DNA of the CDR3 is TGTGCCAGCAGCTCAAACGGCCGAGGCACAGATACGCAGTATTTT. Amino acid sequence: CASSSNGRGTDTQYF.

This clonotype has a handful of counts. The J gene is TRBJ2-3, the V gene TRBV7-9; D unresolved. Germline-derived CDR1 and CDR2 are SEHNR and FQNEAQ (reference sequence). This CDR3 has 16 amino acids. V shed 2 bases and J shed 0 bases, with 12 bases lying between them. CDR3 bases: TGTGCCAGCAGCTTATGGGCTGACCTCAGCACAGATACGCAGTATTTT. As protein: CASSLWADLSTDTQYF.

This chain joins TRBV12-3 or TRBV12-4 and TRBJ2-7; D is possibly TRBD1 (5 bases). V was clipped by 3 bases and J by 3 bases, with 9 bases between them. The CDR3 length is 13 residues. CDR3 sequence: CASSFSRDYEQYV. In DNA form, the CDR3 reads TGTGCCAGCAGTTTTTCCAGGGACTACGAGCAGTACGTC.

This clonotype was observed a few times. In DNA, the CDR3 is TGTGCCAGCTCACCACCCACAGGCAATGAGCAGTTCTTC. This encodes CASSPPTGNEQFF. V is TRBV18 and J is TRBJ2-1; perhaps TRBD1 as D (5 bases). The ends were cut back, 0 bases at V and 6 bases at J, with 6 bases in the middle. CDR1 and CDR2 (germline): KGHSH, LQKENI. The CDR3 is 13 amino acids.

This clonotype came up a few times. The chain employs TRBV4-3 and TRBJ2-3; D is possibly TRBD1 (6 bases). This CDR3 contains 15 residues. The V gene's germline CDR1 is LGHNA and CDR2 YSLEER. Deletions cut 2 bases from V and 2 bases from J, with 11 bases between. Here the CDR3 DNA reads TGCGCCAGCAGCCAATACAGGGATGACACAGATACGCAGTATTTT. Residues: CASSQYRDDTDTQYF.

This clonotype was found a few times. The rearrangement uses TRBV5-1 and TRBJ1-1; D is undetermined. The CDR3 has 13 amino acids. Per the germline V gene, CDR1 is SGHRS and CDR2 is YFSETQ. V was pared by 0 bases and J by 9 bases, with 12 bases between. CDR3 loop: CASSLAGQSKAFF. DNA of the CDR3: TGCGCCAGCAGCTTGGCCGGTCAGTCAAAAGCTTTCTTT.

The CDR3 protein is CASSLLAGQTSGELFF. The CDR3 coding sequence is TGTGCCAGCAGTTTACTAGCGGGCCAGACCAGCGGGGAGCTGTTTTTT. The chain combines TRBV6-5 with TRBJ2-2, with 9 bases matching TRBD2. Germline CDR1 is MNHEY and CDR2 is SVGAGI. There are 16 residues in the CDR3. Trimming at V came to 4 bases and at J to 7 bases, leaving 10 bases not matched to a gene.

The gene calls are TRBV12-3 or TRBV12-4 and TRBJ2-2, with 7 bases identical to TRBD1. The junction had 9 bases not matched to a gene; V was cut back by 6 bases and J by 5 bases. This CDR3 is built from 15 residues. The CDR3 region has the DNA TGTGCCAGCAGCCCCGGGACAGCTTCTACCGGGGAGCTGTTTTTT. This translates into CASSPGTASTGELFF.

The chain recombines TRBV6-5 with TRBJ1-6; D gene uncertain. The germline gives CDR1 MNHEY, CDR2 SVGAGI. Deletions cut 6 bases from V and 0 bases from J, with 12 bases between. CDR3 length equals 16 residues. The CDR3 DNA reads TGTGCCAGCAGCCCCCAAGCGCTCTCCTATAATTCACCCCTCCACTTT. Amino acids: CASSPQALSYNSPLHF.

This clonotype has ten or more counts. CDR3 sequence reads: CATSRDGGRETQYF. The CDR3 DNA is TGTGCCACCAGCAGAGATGGTGGCCGGGAGACCCAGTACTTC. The V and J genes are TRBV15 and TRBJ2-5; D gene ambiguous. Deletions cut 0 bases from V and 5 bases from J, with 10 bases between. This CDR3 has 14 residues. Germline values: CDR1 LNHNV, CDR2 YYDKDF (reference sequence).

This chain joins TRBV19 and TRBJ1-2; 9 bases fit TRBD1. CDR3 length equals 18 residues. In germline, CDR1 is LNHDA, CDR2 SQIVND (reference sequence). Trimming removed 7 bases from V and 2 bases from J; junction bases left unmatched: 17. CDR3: CASTYGGGQGIRNYGYTF. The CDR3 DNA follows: TGTGCCAGTACCTATGGGGGGGGACAGGGTATAAGGAACTATGGCTACACCTTC.

CDR3 coding DNA: TGTGCCAGCAGCGTAGCCGGGAGGAGCTCCTACAATGAGCAGTTCTTC. Protein product: CASSVAGRSSYNEQFF. This sequence joins TRBV9 and TRBJ2-1; 7 bases match TRBD2. Germline values: CDR1 SGDLS, CDR2 YYNGEE. CDR3 length: 16 residues. V gave up 0 bases and J gave up 0 bases; unmatched junction bases: 3.

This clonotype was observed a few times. CDR3 loop: CASSVGTGGGETQYF. The CDR3 DNA follows: TGTGCCAGCAGCGTTGGGACAGGGGGCGGAGAGACCCAGTACTTC. The V gene is TRBV9, the J gene TRBJ2-5; TRBD1 matches 12 bases. In germline, CDR1 is SGDLS, CDR2 YYNGEE. This CDR3 is 15 amino acids long. Trimming removed 2 bases from V and 4 bases from J; junction bases left unmatched: 3.

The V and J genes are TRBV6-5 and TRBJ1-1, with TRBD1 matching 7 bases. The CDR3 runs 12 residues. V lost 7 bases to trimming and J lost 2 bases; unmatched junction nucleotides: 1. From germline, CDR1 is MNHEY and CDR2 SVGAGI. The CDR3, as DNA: TGTGCCAGCAAGGGGGCAAACACTGAAGCTTTCTTT. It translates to CASKGANTEAFF.

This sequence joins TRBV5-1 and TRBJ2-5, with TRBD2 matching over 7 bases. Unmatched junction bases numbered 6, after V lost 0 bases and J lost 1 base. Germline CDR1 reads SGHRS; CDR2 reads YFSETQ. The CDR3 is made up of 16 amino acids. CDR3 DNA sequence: TGCGCCAGCAGCTTGGGGGGGGACTACTTCCAAGAGACCCAGTACTTC. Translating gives CASSLGGDYFQETQYF.